These 23 T cell receptor beta chains share one sample of origin, sequenced in a study of blood T cell repertoires in COVID-19. TCRdb's table, derived via immunoSEQ multiplex PCR, lists solely in-frame clones and lacks some. This sample carries around 280,000 clones, around 86% of them seen once, and the ten largest clones take 1% to 1.5%. Sequenced material: peripheral blood. The receptors shown here come from a man in his 70s with acute or convalescent COVID-19.

This clone was seen more than once but under ten times. Within the sample, other DNA sequences also encode this same CDR3. V gene TRBV7-9 combines with J gene TRBJ1-1; tentative D call: TRBD1 (5 bases). Trimming cost V 6 bases and J 2 bases, with 10 bases left between them. The germline V gene has CDR1 SEHNR and CDR2 FQNEAQ (reference sequence). The CDR3 has 13 amino acids. The CDR3 loop reads CASSFDSNTEAFF. DNA of the CDR3: TGTGCCAGCAGTTTTGACAGCAACACTGAAGCTTTCTTT. Supplemented by reference TRBV7-9 and TRBJ1-1, the full variable domain reads DTGVSQNPRHKITKRGQNVTFRCDPISEHNRLYWYRQTLGQGPEFLTYFQNEAQLEKSRLLSDRFSAERPKGSFSTLEIQRTEQGDSAMYLCASSFDSNTEAFFGQGTRLTVV.

J is TRBJ2-1 and V is TRBV24-1, with 7 positions matching TRBD2. The V segment lost 9 bases and the J segment 0 bases; nucleotides outside the gene matches: 4. Germline V gene data show CDR1 as KGHDR and CDR2 as SFDVKD. CDR3 length: 14 amino acids. The CDR3 is CATERDSSYNEQFF. The CDR3 DNA sequence: TGTGCCACCGAGCGGGATAGCTCCTACAATGAGCAGTTCTTC.

This clone was picked up one time. This chain links TRBV18 with TRBJ1-3, with D possibly matching TRBD1 (5 bases). The CDR3 loop spans 16 amino acids. CDR1 and CDR2 (germline): KGHSH, LQKENI. Trimming removed 6 bases at V and 0 bases at J, with 15 bases between. The CDR3 DNA is TGTGCCAGCTCCCAAGGAAGGGGAAGCTCTGGAAACACCATATATTTT. Translation gives CASSQGRGSSGNTIYF.

The chain carries TRBV28 and TRBJ2-5; 7 positions agree with TRBD1. The V segment lost 5 bases and the J segment 0 bases; nucleotides outside the gene matches: 6. The CDR3 spans 15 residues. CDR1 is MDHEN, CDR2 SYDVKM, per germline. The CDR3 loop reads CASSPQTGYQETQYF. The CDR3 nucleotides read TGTGCCAGCAGTCCCCAGACAGGGTACCAAGAGACCCAGTACTTC.

This clone came up once. The chain carries TRBV10-3 and TRBJ1-3; possibly TRBD1 for D (5 bases). From germline, CDR1 is ENHRY and CDR2 SYGVKD. V lost 6 bases and J 4 bases, leaving 10 bases between the germline ends. This CDR3 spans 13 amino acids. The CDR3 sequence: CAIRGTVGNTIYF. CDR3 in DNA: TGTGCCATCAGGGGGACTGTCGGAAACACCATATATTTT.

The V gene is TRBV5-1, the J gene TRBJ2-5; a weak D match, TRBD2 (6 bases). Trimming took 6 bases from V and 5 from J, leaving 14 bases between them. This CDR3 is 13 amino acids long. Germline V CDR1 and CDR2: SGHRS, YFSETQ. The CDR3 coding sequence is TGCGCCAGCACCCGCGGGGCCGGGGAGACCCAGTACTTC. It codes for CASTRGAGETQYF.

This clone was seen a single time. The chain carries TRBV5-4 and TRBJ2-3, with 8 bases aligning to TRBD1. The CDR3 spans 15 residues. The germline V gene encodes CDR1 SGHNT and CDR2 YYREEE (reference sequence). Trimming cost V 6 bases and J 6 bases; bases outside gene matches: 12. CDR3 sequence: CASTSGQGQWDTQYF. The DNA of the CDR3 is TGTGCCAGCACCAGTGGACAGGGCCAGTGGGATACGCAGTATTTT.

The chain joins TRBV4-3 to TRBJ2-2; D is unclear. The CDR3 runs 15 residues. The germline V gene encodes CDR1 LGHNA and CDR2 YSLEER. V was cut by 2 bases and J by 1 base, with 8 bases left in between. The CDR3 DNA reads TGCGCCAGCAGCCAAAGGCGGCAGAACACCGGGGAGCTGTTTTTT. Translation gives CASSQRRQNTGELFF.

CDR3 DNA sequence: TGTGCCAGTAGTATGATGGGGACTAGCGGGGGCCTCGAGCAGTACTTC. It specifies CASSMMGTSGGLEQYF. The chain combines TRBV19 with TRBJ2-7; 14 bases align to TRBD2. The CDR3 length is 16 residues. With V trimmed by 3 bases and J by 6 bases, 7 bases remained unmatched. Germline CDR1 reads LNHDA; CDR2 reads SQIVND (reference sequence).

This clone was picked up one time. The chain couples TRBV12-3 or TRBV12-4 to TRBJ1-3; D is unresolved. With 7 bases removed from V and 0 bases from J, the gap between germline ends came to 7 bases. The CDR3 consists of 13 residues. CDR3 sequence: CASTGISGNTIYF. In nucleotides, the CDR3 is TGTGCCAGCACCGGGATCTCTGGAAACACCATATATTTT.

V and J are TRBV5-1 and TRBJ2-7, with 12 bases fitting TRBD2. This CDR3 has 18 amino acids. Germline V gene data show CDR1 as SGHRS and CDR2 as YFSETQ. Trimming cost V 0 bases and J 5 bases; bases outside gene matches: 12. The chain's CDR3 is CASSLAFLAGGQAHEQYF. CDR3 sequence (DNA): TGCGCCAGCAGCTTGGCCTTTCTAGCGGGAGGGCAGGCCCACGAGCAGTACTTC. The complete variable domain, with remaining parts taken from reference TRBV5-1 and TRBJ2-7, reads KAGVTQTPRYLIKTRGQQVTLSCSPISGHRSVSWYQQTPGQGLQFLFEYFSETQRNKGNFPGRFSGRQFSNSRSEMNVSTLELGDSALYLCASSLAFLAGGQAHEQYFGPGTRLTVT.

The sample holds many counts of this clone. The DNA of the CDR3 is TGCGCCAGCAGCCACCGGGGAGGGGGTATAGGCACCGGGGAGCTGTTTTTT. Encoded protein: CASSHRGGGIGTGELFF. The chain carries TRBV4-3 and TRBJ2-2; TRBD2 might be the D (7 bases). This CDR3 contains 17 residues. The germline V gene encodes CDR1 LGHNA and CDR2 YSLEER. With 3 bases removed from V and 4 bases from J, the gap between germline ends came to 18 bases.

The chain uses TRBV6-2 or TRBV6-3 and TRBJ2-7, with D uncertain. From germline, CDR1 is MNHEY and CDR2 SVGEGT. The CDR3 is 12 residues long. V lost 6 bases to trimming and J lost 6 bases, with 12 bases between them. This CDR3 reads CASSRRGAEQYF. DNA for the CDR3: TGTGCCAGCAGCCGACGCGGCGCCGAGCAGTACTTC.

The chain combines TRBV29-1 with TRBJ2-7, with TRBD1 matching 10 bases. Per germline, CDR1 SQVTM and CDR2 ANQGSEA. The junction had 5 bases not matched to a gene; V was cut back by 6 bases and J by 3 bases. The CDR3 totals 13 residues. CDR3 nucleotides: TGCAGCGTGGCCCGGGACAGGGGCTACGAGCAGTACTTC. It specifies CSVARDRGYEQYF.

The chain has TRBV18 and TRBJ2-7; TRBD1 agrees at 10 bases. Trimming removed 0 bases from V and 2 bases from J; junction bases left unmatched: 1. Germline loops: CDR1 KGHSH, CDR2 LQKENI. There are 15 residues in the CDR3. The CDR3 protein is CASSPPGQGTYEQYF. CDR3 DNA sequence: TGTGCCAGCTCACCACCGGGACAGGGGACCTACGAGCAGTACTTC. Full variable domain (remainder filled in from reference TRBV18 and TRBJ2-7): NAGVMQNPRHLVRRRGQEARLRCSPMKGHSHVYWYRQLPEEGLKFMVYLQKENIIDESGMPKERFSAEFPKEGPSILRIQQVVRGDSAAYFCASSPPGQGTYEQYFGPGTRLTVT.

The gene calls are TRBV10-3 and TRBJ1-4; 10 nucleotides line up with TRBD1. The CDR3 length is 16 residues. CDR1 ENHRY and CDR2 SYGVKD come from the germline V gene. With 5 bases clipped from V and 4 bases from J, the junction kept 7 bases outside the gene matches. CDR3 in amino acids: CAISPGTGDRNEKLFF. In DNA form, the CDR3 reads TGTGCCATCAGTCCCGGGACAGGGGACCGTAATGAAAAACTGTTTTTT.

This chain joins TRBV27 and TRBJ2-7; D is unresolved. CDR3 size: 14 residues. Per germline, CDR1 MNHEY and CDR2 SMNVEV (reference sequence). Trimming removed 3 bases at V and 0 bases at J, with 9 bases between. CDR3 bases: TGTGCCAGCAGTTTGGCCCGAGGCTCCTACGAGCAGTACTTC. Translation gives CASSLARGSYEQYF.

The gene calls are TRBV6-1 and TRBJ2-7; no clear D. The germline V and J ends were trimmed by 3 bases and 0 bases, with 6 bases remaining between them. The CDR3 contains 13 residues. Per germline, CDR1 MNHNS and CDR2 SASEGT. The CDR3 DNA is TGTGCCAGCAGTGATAGTCTCTCCTACGAGCAGTACTTC. Encoded protein: CASSDSLSYEQYF.

The rearrangement joins TRBV28 to TRBJ1-1, with 7 nucleotides matching TRBD1. Germline V CDR1 and CDR2: MDHEN, SYDVKM. The length of the CDR3 is 15 residues. Unmatched junction bases numbered 7, after V lost 5 bases and J lost 1 base. CDR3 region: CASSPWDSSNTEAFF. The DNA for the CDR3 is TGTGCCAGCAGTCCGTGGGACAGTTCGAACACTGAAGCTTTCTTT.

The J gene is TRBJ1-6, the V gene TRBV20-1; 7 bases map to TRBD1. Germline assignment: CDR1 DFQATT and CDR2 SNEGSKA (reference sequence). V gave up 3 bases and J gave up 7 bases; unmatched junction bases: 9. This CDR3 comprises 15 residues. The CDR3 DNA follows: TGCAGTGCTAGTGAGGGGGCTGGGTGGAATTCACCCCTCCACTTT. Translating it yields CSASEGAGWNSPLHF.

The chain uses TRBV2 and TRBJ1-2; D is perhaps TRBD1 (5 bases). Germline CDR1 reads SNHLY; CDR2 reads FYNNEI. The CDR3 consists of 13 residues. Trimming left V 6 bases short and J 4 bases short, with 12 bases between. CDR3 in DNA: TGTGCCAGCAGGACCAGGGTCTCCTATGGCTACACCTTC. Protein product: CASRTRVSYGYTF.

The chain joins TRBV6-6 to TRBJ2-3; 12 positions match TRBD2. The trim removed 6 bases at V and 3 bases at J, leaving 4 bases unmatched. This CDR3 spans 15 amino acids. CDR1 is MNHNY and CDR2 is SVGAGI in the germline V gene (reference sequence). CDR3 sequence (DNA): TGTGCCAGCAGCCGTGGGACTAGCGGGACAGATACGCAGTATTTT. It yields the protein CASSRGTSGTDTQYF.

V gene TRBV9 combines with J gene TRBJ2-7, with D perhaps matching TRBD1 (6 bases). Germline V gives CDR1 SGDLS, CDR2 YYNGEE. The CDR3 totals 15 residues. Trimming shortened V by 4 bases and J by 8 bases, and 22 bases separated the two germline ends. The CDR3 loop is CASSSTATGSNKQYF. CDR3 bases: TGTGCCAGCAGCTCCACCGCGACAGGTAGCAACAAGCAGTACTTC.